This TCR beta chain was profiled in a study of cytomegalovirus exposure and HLA in healthy donors. Study-wide results and caveats: Cytomegalovirus association was listed for 164 TCR beta chains.

Primers included in the PCR were 60 Vbeta and 13 Jbeta primers. Data came from immunoSEQ multiplex PCR; TCRdb stores just in-frame clones and leaves some out. The sample yields around 210,000 clones, of which the top ten take up about 1%. Note on this clone: The antigen remains undetermined. This specimen includes other DNA sequences encoding the same CDR3.

The CDR3 runs to 14 residues. Germline lookup yields CDR1 SGHRS and CDR2 YFSETQ. V was clipped by 3 bases and J by 9 bases; unmatched bases: 5. This TCR derives from a girl aged 2 to 10 in good health and CMV-seropositive. The V call is TRBV5-1, the J call TRBJ2-1, with 11 bases identical to TRBD2. Material for sequencing was PBMCs. This chain's CDR3 is CASSSNSGRVEQFF. The CDR3 nucleotides are TGCGCCAGCAGCTCCAATAGCGGGAGGGTTGAGCAGTTCTTC.